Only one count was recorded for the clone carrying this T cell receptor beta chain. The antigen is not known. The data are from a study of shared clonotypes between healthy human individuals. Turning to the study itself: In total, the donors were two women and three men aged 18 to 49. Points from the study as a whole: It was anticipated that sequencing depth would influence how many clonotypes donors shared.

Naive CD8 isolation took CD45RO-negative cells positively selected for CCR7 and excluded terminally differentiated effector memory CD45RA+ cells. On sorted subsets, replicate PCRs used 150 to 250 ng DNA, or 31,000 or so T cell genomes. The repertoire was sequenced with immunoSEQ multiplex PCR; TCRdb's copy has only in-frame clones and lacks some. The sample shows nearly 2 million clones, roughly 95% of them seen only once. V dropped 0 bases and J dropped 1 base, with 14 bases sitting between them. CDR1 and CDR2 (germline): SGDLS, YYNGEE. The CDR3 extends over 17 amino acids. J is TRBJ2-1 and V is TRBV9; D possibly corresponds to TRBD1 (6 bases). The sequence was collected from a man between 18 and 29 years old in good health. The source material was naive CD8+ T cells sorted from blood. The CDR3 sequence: CASSVEGEFTSYNEQFF. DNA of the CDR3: TGTGCCAGCAGCGTAGAGGGGGAGTTTACATCCTACAATGAGCAGTTCTTC. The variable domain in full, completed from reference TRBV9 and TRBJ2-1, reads DSGVTQTPKHLITATGQRVTLRCSPRSGDLSVYWYQQSLDQGLQFLIQYYNGEERAKGNILERFSAQQFPDLHSELNLSSLELGDSALYFCASSVEGEFTSYNEQFFGPGTRLTVL.